This T cell receptor beta chain was retrieved from a study of identical twins. The length of the CDR3 is 13 residues. Trimming removed 6 bases from V and 6 bases from J, with 14 bases in between. TCRdb ran MiXCR on the 5' RACE reads and lists one entry per CDR3 protein. In the table there are about 1.7 million distinct CDR3 sequences, under 35% of which are singletons. Material: cord blood. The receptor was derived from a newborn girl in good health. The chain joins TRBV12-3 or TRBV12-4 to TRBJ1-2, with D perhaps matching TRBD1 (5 bases). CDR3 amino acids: CASSYGHLNGYTF. Here the CDR3 DNA reads TGTGCCAGCAGCTACGGACACCTCAATGGCTACACCTTC.